Presented here are 28 T cell receptor beta chains from one specimen sequenced in a study of shared clonotypes between healthy human individuals. CD45RO-negative CD8 cells positively selected for CCR7 made up the naive population, which excluded terminally differentiated effector memory CD45RA+ cells. Using immunoSEQ multiplex PCR, the repertoire was profiled, and TCRdb retains in-frame clones only, with some absent. Of about 2.1 million clones in the sample, roughly 95% were seen once. The sequencing input was naive CD8+ T cells from PBMCs. These receptor sequences come from a man younger than 35 in good health. Some clones in this sample may be carry-over from other donors' samples.

V usage is TRBV7-9 and J usage is TRBJ2-2, with TRBD2 identical over 12 bases. With 2 bases clipped from V and 6 bases from J, the junction kept 10 bases outside the gene matches. The CDR3 runs to 18 residues. Per germline, CDR1 SEHNR and CDR2 FQNEAQ (reference sequence). The CDR3 loop reads CASSLRLAGVIIAGELFF. The CDR3 nucleotides are TGTGCCAGCAGCTTACGACTAGCGGGAGTTATTATCGCCGGGGAGCTGTTTTTT. Supplemented by reference TRBV7-9 and TRBJ2-2, the full variable domain reads DTGVSQNPRHKITKRGQNVTFRCDPISEHNRLYWYRQTLGQGPEFLTYFQNEAQLEKSRLLSDRFSAERPKGSFSTLEIQRTEQGDSAMYLCASSLRLAGVIIAGELFFGEGSRLTVL.

This clone was seen just once. The V and J genes are TRBV27 and TRBJ2-5; D gene unclear. V lost 5 bases and J lost 0, with 1 base in between. The CDR3 covers 11 residues. The germline CDR1 and CDR2 sequences are MNHEY and SMNVEV (reference sequence). The DNA of the CDR3 is TGTGCCAGCAGTGACCAAGAGACCCAGTACTTC. Translating gives CASSDQETQYF.

The chain recombines TRBV28 with TRBJ1-5; unclear D gene. Germline V gene data show CDR1 as MDHEN and CDR2 as SYDVKM. CDR3 length: 16 amino acids. The ends were cut back, 8 bases at V and 4 bases at J, with 21 bases in the middle. CDR3 nucleotides: TGTGCCAGCGGATACGGGAGGGCTGGCGGTAATCAGCCCCAGCATTTT. This gives the protein CASGYGRAGGNQPQHF.

This chain links TRBV6-6 with TRBJ2-2; 12 bases match TRBD2. CDR1 and CDR2 from the germline V gene are MNHNY and SVGAGI (reference sequence). The CDR3 spans 16 residues. The junction had 5 bases not matched to a gene; V was cut back by 5 bases and J by 4 bases. DNA of the CDR3: TGTGCCAGCAGTCAGACTAGCGGGAGTGGCACCGGGGAGCTGTTTTTT. It translates to CASSQTSGSGTGELFF.

Only one count was recorded for this clone. The V call is TRBV7-9, the J call TRBJ2-1; no firm D call. V shed 3 bases and J shed 0 bases, with 6 bases lying between them. Looked up from germline, CDR1 is SEHNR and CDR2 is FQNEAQ (reference sequence). This CDR3 comprises 14 residues. The CDR3 is CASSFYSSYNEQFF. DNA of the CDR3: TGTGCCAGCAGCTTCTATAGCTCCTACAATGAGCAGTTCTTC.

The chain employs TRBV30 and TRBJ1-1; D uncertain. The CDR3 contains 11 residues. In germline, CDR1 is GTSNPN, CDR2 SVGIG (reference sequence). Trimming stripped 5 bases from V and 6 bases from J, with 10 bases between. Here the CDR3 DNA reads TGTGCCTGGGGGTGGAGGGCTGAAGCTTTCTTT. As protein: CAWGWRAEAFF.

The chain joins TRBV6-6 to TRBJ2-7; unclear D gene. V was pared by 1 base and J by 4 bases, with 11 bases between. The germline gives CDR1 MNHNY, CDR2 SVGAGI (reference sequence). The CDR3 covers 14 residues. The CDR3 spells CASSYYRTGYEQYF. The CDR3 nucleotides read TGTGCCAGCAGTTACTACCGAACTGGGTACGAGCAGTACTTC.

The chain couples TRBV4-2 to TRBJ1-6; D ambiguous. The ends were cut back, 0 bases at V and 7 bases at J, with 13 bases in the middle. The CDR3 has 16 residues. Germline CDR1 LGHNA, CDR2 YNFKEQ. The CDR3 nucleotides are TGTGCCAGCAGCCAAGAAGGAGGGAAGCGCAATTCACCCCTCCACTTT. Translating gives CASSQEGGKRNSPLHF.

This clone occurred a few times. This sequence joins TRBV5-4 and TRBJ1-1; 7 bases are a match to TRBD1. The CDR3 runs to 16 residues. The germline CDR1 and CDR2 sequences are SGHNT and YYREEE (reference sequence). V shed 4 bases, J shed 6 bases, and the junction held 15 bases outside the gene matches. The CDR3 DNA is TGTGCCAGCAGCACCACGCCAGGACAGGATGGTTCTGAAGCTTTCTTT. Its protein product is CASSTTPGQDGSEAFF.

V and J are TRBV4-2 and TRBJ2-7; 8 positions agree with TRBD2. The CDR3 contains 15 residues. Losses at the gene ends were 6 bases for V and 2 bases for J; bases not matched to a gene: 9. Germline CDR1 LGHNA, CDR2 YNFKEQ. The CDR3: CASRPTSGSAYEQYF. The CDR3 DNA follows: TGTGCCAGCAGACCTACTAGCGGTTCCGCCTACGAGCAGTACTTC.

The chain joins TRBV15 to TRBJ2-4; a weak D match, TRBD1 (5 bases). V was pared by 3 bases and J by 0 bases, with 6 bases between. The CDR3 has 14 amino acids. The V gene's germline CDR1 is LNHNV and CDR2 YYDKDF (reference sequence). As DNA, the CDR3 is TGTGCCACCAGCAGGGACAAAGCCAAAAACATTCAGTACTTC. It is translated as CATSRDKAKNIQYF.

The V call is TRBV19, the J call TRBJ1-3; a weak D match, TRBD1 (5 bases). The germline V gene has CDR1 LNHDA and CDR2 SQIVND (reference sequence). The CDR3 covers 13 residues. Trimming cost V 11 bases and J 7 bases, with 18 bases left between them. The CDR3 DNA reads as TGTGCCGGGAGCGGGGCTCACGGGAACACCATATATTTT. Protein product: CAGSGAHGNTIYF.

The genes are TRBV11-2 and TRBJ2-7; D may be TRBD1 (6 bases). The CDR3 spans 13 residues. Between the trimmed V and J ends, which lost 1 base and 3 bases, there was a span of 7 bases. In germline, CDR1 is SGHAT, CDR2 FQNNGV. The CDR3: CASSLAQGYEQYF. The CDR3 DNA is TGTGCCAGCAGCTTAGCACAGGGCTACGAGCAGTACTTC.

As regards this clone: The junction shows a germline mismatch at one end, possibly a read error. The chain links TRBV5-1 to TRBJ2-1; D possibly corresponds to TRBD2 (5 bases). Germline CDR1 is SGHRS and CDR2 is YFSETQ. This CDR3 spans 14 amino acids. The CDR3 loop is CATSPVGIYNEQFF. The CDR3, as DNA: TGCGCCACCAGCCCAGTCGGGATTTACAATGAGCAGTTCTTC.

The chain links TRBV7-9 to TRBJ2-3, with D perhaps matching TRBD1 or TRBD2 (5 bases each). The CDR3 sequence is 18 residues long. The V end was cut by 2 bases, the J end by 2 bases, with 20 bases between. Germline CDR1 SEHNR, CDR2 FQNEAQ (reference sequence). The CDR3 is CASSLPDVGRPSTDTQYF. The CDR3 DNA follows: TGTGCCAGCAGCTTACCAGATGTGGGACGTCCCTCCACAGATACGCAGTATTTT. Using reference TRBV7-9 and TRBJ2-3 for the parts outside the CDR3, the full variable domain is DTGVSQNPRHKITKRGQNVTFRCDPISEHNRLYWYRQTLGQGPEFLTYFQNEAQLEKSRLLSDRFSAERPKGSFSTLEIQRTEQGDSAMYLCASSLPDVGRPSTDTQYFGPGTRLTVL.

V usage is TRBV5-1 and J usage is TRBJ2-7, with 8 bases identical to TRBD2. CDR3 length equals 15 residues. Germline trimming cut 4 bases from V and 0 bases from J; bases unmatched to any gene: 6. The germline V gene has CDR1 SGHRS and CDR2 YFSETQ. For the CDR3, the DNA is TGCGCCAGCAGCCCCGGGGGGGAGAGCTCCTACGAGCAGTACTTC. This encodes CASSPGGESSYEQYF.

The chain couples TRBV29-1 to TRBJ2-1; 9 nucleotides align to TRBD2. Germline CDR1 is SQVTM and CDR2 is ANQGSEA. The CDR3 spans 16 residues. The ends lost 1 base at V and 4 bases at J; junction bases unmatched: 8. For the CDR3, the DNA is TGCAGCGTTGAAGGGCCTACTAGCGGGTTTTACAATGAGCAGTTCTTC. This codes for CSVEGPTSGFYNEQFF.

This clone occurred a few times. CDR3 coding DNA: TGTGCCAGCGGATGGGGGCCGTATGGCTACACCTTC. Translating gives CASGWGPYGYTF. The chain employs TRBV27 and TRBJ1-2, with D perhaps TRBD1 (6 bases). This CDR3 has 12 residues. V lost 8 bases to trimming and J lost 5 bases, with 12 bases between them. CDR1 is MNHEY, CDR2 SMNVEV, per germline (reference sequence).

This clone was seen only once. J is TRBJ2-1 and V is TRBV11-3, with 10 positions matching TRBD2. Per the germline V gene, CDR1 is SGHNT and CDR2 is YENEEA. Germline trimming cut 5 bases from V and 4 bases from J; bases unmatched to any gene: 5. The CDR3 contains 15 residues. The CDR3 coding sequence is TGTGCCAGCAGCACAAGCGGGGGGGATTACAATGAGCAGTTCTTC. This encodes CASSTSGGDYNEQFF.

CDR3 nucleotides: TGTGCCAGCAGCCAAGGGAGGCAGTCTTGGGCCAACGTCCTGACTTTC. Translation: CASSQGRQSWANVLTF. The chain links TRBV14 to TRBJ2-6; D might be TRBD2 (5 bases). Germline V gene lookup returns CDR1 SGHDN and CDR2 FVKESK. V shed 1 base and J shed 5 bases, with 12 bases lying between them. This CDR3 has 16 amino acids. The full variable domain, with the rest looked up from reference TRBV14 and TRBJ2-6, is EAGVTQFPSHSVIEKGQTVTLRCDPISGHDNLYWYRRVMGKEIKFLLHFVKESKQDESGMPNNRFLAERTGGTYSTLKVQPAELEDSGVYFCASSQGRQSWANVLTFGAGSRLTVL.

The V and J genes are TRBV6-6 and TRBJ2-1; a possible D gene is TRBD1 (5 bases). Germline-derived CDR1 and CDR2 are MNHNY and SVGAGI (reference sequence). The CDR3 spans 16 residues. Trimming cost V 3 bases and J 5 bases, with 17 bases left between them. In DNA form, the CDR3 reads TGTGCCAGCAGTTATTTCAGGGCCCAATCGAACAATGAGCAGTTCTTC. Its protein product is CASSYFRAQSNNEQFF.

The rearrangement links TRBV2 to TRBJ2-7; D call uncertain. V lost 3 bases and J 0 bases, leaving 12 bases between the germline ends. CDR1 and CDR2 (germline): SNHLY, FYNNEI. The CDR3 is 15 amino acids. In DNA form, the CDR3 reads TGTGCCAGCAGTGATTTCCAGACGGGCTCCTACGAGCAGTACTTC. This codes for CASSDFQTGSYEQYF.

This sequence joins TRBV7-7 and TRBJ2-6; 8 bases map to TRBD2. CDR1 and CDR2 from the germline V gene are SSHAT and FNYEAQ (reference sequence). V dropped 8 bases and J dropped 2; count of bases not matched to a gene: 14. The CDR3 has 18 residues. CDR3 sequence (DNA): TGTGCCAGCGATTCACTAGCGGCCCCCGTGGCTGGGGCCAACGTCCTGACTTTC. Translation gives CASDSLAAPVAGANVLTF.

This clone showed up just a few times. The V call is TRBV30, the J call TRBJ1-1; possibly TRBD1 for D (6 bases). The V and J ends lost 5 bases and 5 bases respectively, with 18 bases between them. CDR3 size: 14 residues. Germline V gives CDR1 GTSNPN, CDR2 SVGIG (reference sequence). Here the CDR3 DNA reads TGTGCCTGGCTCGAGTATCGGGGGGCGACTGAAGCTTTCTTT. Translating it yields CAWLEYRGATEAFF. The full variable domain, rest sourced from reference TRBV30 and TRBJ1-1, is SQTIHQWPATLVQPVGSPLSLECTVEGTSNPNLYWYRQAAGRGLQLLFYSVGIGQISSEVPQNLSASRPQDRQFILSSKKLLLSDSGFYLCAWLEYRGATEAFFGQGTRLTVV.

The rearrangement joins TRBV7-2 to TRBJ1-2, with D perhaps matching TRBD1 (5 bases). The V end lost 5 bases, the J end lost 3 bases, and 13 bases lay between the germline ends. This CDR3 comprises 14 residues. The germline gives CDR1 SGHTA, CDR2 FQGNSA. DNA of the CDR3: TGTGCCAGCAGCCCGAGTAGGGGTGACTATGGCTACACCTTC. This gives the protein CASSPSRGDYGYTF. The complete variable domain, with remaining parts taken from reference TRBV7-2 and TRBJ1-2, reads GAGVSQSPSNKVTEKGKDVELRCDPISGHTALYWYRQSLGQGLEFLIYFQGNSAPDKSGLPSDRFSAERTGGSVSTLTIQRTQQEDSAVYLCASSPSRGDYGYTFGSGTRLTVV.

The chain carries TRBV2 and TRBJ1-1; D might be TRBD1 (5 bases). The length of the CDR3 is 18 residues. Germline V gives CDR1 SNHLY, CDR2 FYNNEI. Trimming removed 2 bases from V and 0 bases from J, with 19 bases in between. The CDR3 sequence: CASSESDLGTYLNTEAFF. The CDR3 region has the DNA TGTGCCAGCAGTGAAAGCGATTTGGGGACCTACCTGAACACTGAAGCTTTCTTT.

V usage is TRBV5-8 and J usage is TRBJ2-2, with TRBD2 matching over 8 bases. Germline CDR1 SGHTS, CDR2 YDEGEE. The CDR3 consists of 16 residues. J was trimmed by 5 bases and V by 6 bases; bases with no gene match: 12. CDR3 in DNA: TGTGCCAGCACTTCCCAGCGGGAGTGGGAGACCGGGGAGCTGTTTTTT. Its protein product is CASTSQREWETGELFF. The full variable domain, in which reference TRBV5-8 and TRBJ2-2 provide the parts outside the CDR3, is EAGVTQSPTHLIKTRGQQATLRCSPISGHTSVYWYQQALGLGLQFLLWYDEGEERNRGNFPPRFSGRQFPNYSSELNVNALELEDSALYLCASTSQREWETGELFFGEGSRLTVL.

J is TRBJ2-2 and V is TRBV7-3; no reliable D call. V was pared by 5 bases and J by 4 bases, with 17 bases between. The germline CDR1 and CDR2 sequences are SGHTA and FQGTGA. The CDR3 is made up of 16 amino acids. The CDR3 loop reads CASSPRPVGGTGELFF. Written as DNA, the CDR3 is TGTGCCAGCAGCCCACGCCCTGTTGGTGGCACCGGGGAGCTGTTTTTT.